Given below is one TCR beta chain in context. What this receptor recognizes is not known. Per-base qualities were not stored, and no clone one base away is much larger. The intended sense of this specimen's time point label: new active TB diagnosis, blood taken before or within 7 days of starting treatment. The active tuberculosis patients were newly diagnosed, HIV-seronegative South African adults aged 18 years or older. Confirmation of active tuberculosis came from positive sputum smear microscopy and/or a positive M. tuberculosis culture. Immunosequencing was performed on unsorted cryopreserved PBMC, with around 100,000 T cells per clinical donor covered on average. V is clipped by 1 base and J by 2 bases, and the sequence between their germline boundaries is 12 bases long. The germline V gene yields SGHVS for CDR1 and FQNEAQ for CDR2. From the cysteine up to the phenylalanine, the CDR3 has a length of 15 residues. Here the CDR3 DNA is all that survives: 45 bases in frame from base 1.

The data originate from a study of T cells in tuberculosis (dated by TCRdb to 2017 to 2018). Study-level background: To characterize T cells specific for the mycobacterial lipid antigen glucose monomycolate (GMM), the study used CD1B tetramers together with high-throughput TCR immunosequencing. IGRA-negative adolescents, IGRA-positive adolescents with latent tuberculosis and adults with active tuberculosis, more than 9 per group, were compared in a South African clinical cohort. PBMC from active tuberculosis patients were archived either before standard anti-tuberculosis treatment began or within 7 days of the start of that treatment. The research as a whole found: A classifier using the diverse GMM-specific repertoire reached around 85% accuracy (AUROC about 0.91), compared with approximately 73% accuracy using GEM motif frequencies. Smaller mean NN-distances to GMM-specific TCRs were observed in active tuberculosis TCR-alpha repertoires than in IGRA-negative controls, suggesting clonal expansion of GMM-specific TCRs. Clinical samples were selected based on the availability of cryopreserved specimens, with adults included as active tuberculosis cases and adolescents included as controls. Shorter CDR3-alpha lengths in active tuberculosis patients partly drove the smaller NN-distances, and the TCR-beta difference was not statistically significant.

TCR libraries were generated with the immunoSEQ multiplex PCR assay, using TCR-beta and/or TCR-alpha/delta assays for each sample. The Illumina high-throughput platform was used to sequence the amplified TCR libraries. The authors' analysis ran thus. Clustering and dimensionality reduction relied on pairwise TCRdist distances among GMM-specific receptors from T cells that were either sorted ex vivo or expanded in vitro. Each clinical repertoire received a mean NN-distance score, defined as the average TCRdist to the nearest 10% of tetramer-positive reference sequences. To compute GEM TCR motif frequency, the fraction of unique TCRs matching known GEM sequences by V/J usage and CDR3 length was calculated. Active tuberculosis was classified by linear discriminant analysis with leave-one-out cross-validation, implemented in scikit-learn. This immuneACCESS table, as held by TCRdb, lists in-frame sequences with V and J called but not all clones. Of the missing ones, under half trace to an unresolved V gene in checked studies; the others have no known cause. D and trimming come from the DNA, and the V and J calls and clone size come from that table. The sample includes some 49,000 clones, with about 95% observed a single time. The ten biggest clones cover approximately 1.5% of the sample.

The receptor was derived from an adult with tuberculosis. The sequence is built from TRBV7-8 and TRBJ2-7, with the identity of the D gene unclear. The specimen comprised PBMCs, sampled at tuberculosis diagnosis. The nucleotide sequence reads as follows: TGTGCCAGCAGCTTAGTGCGTATGCCGACCTACGAGCAGTACTTC. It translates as CASSLVRMPTYEQYF. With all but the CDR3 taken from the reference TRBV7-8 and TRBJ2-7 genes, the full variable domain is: GAGVSQSPRYKVAKRGQDVALRCDPISGHVSLFWYQQALGQGPEFLTYFQNEAQLDKSGLPSDRFFAERPEGSVSTLKIQRTQQEDSAVYLCASSLVRMPTYEQYFGPGTRLTVT.